This T cell receptor (beta chain) comes out of a study of cytomegalovirus exposure and HLA in healthy donors. Study-level information: Of all 400 or so donors who were genotyped, roughly 81% belonged to the Caucasian-associated ancestry cluster. Points from the study as a whole: Most of the TCR beta V segments (in an earlier analysis) were productive either about 87% or about 30% of the time. An analysis was carried out at a later point. It showed that HLA-associated TCR beta chains were more clonally expanded than equally common non-associated chains. Associated with HLA alleles at 0.05 false discovery rate in a later analysis were 16,951 TCR beta sequences.

The length of the CDR3 is 13 residues. The germline gives CDR1 SGHRS, CDR2 YFSETQ. The trim removed 4 bases at V and 10 bases at J, leaving 5 bases unmatched. A note on this clone: Its antigen is undetermined.

In the PCR, 60 Vbeta and 13 Jbeta primers were used. Using immunoSEQ multiplex PCR, the repertoire was profiled, and TCRdb retains in-frame clones only, with some absent. The repertoire includes 100,000 to 150,000 clones, roughly 82% of them detected once, and 11% sits in the top ten. This chain connects TRBV5-1 to TRBJ1-6, with 7 bases lining up with TRBD1. Material: PBMCs. The origin of this receptor is a male donor in good health and CMV-seropositive. CDR3 in DNA: TGCGCCAGCAGCGTAGACAGGGACTCACCCCTCCACTTT. It translates to CASSVDRDSPLHF.